This TCR beta chain stems from a study of technical replicates of blood from a handful of donors. Method: immunoSEQ multiplex PCR; TCRdb's copy keeps in-frame clones and lacks some. Here the sample spans around 77,000 clones, approximately 92% being singletons. CDR1 is SGHNT and CDR2 is YENEEA in the germline V gene. The CDR3 sequence is 14 residues long. V gave up 2 bases and J gave up 4 bases; unmatched junction bases: 2. This rearrangement joins TRBV11-3 to TRBJ2-1; 7 bases line up with TRBD2. The sequence was collected from a human donor in good health. The sequenced sample was T cells isolated from PBMCs. The CDR3 sequence: CASSLSGEYNEQFF. The CDR3 DNA reads TGTGCCAGCAGCTTAAGCGGGGAATACAATGAGCAGTTCTTC.